The rows below give T cell receptor beta chains drawn from one sample of a study of T cell repertoires in cytomegalovirus infection. MiXCR, run by TCRdb on the reads, gives a single entry per CDR3 protein. The sample lists a few hundred thousand distinct CDR3 sequences; around a third were seen once. No antigens are known for them. Sample: cultured PBMCs, taken from culture after CMV antigen stimulation. Source of these receptors: a human donor in good health (CMV status not recorded). Some clones in this sample may be carry-over from other donors' samples. CDR3s include the opening cysteine and the closing phenylalanine or tryptophan.

v_call	j_call	cdr3_aa
TRBV28	TRBJ1-5	CASRPATTGSNQPQHF
TRBV18	TRBJ1-1	CASSLPDPNTEAFF
TRBV12-3/TRBV12-4	TRBJ2-1	CASSLVGPYNEQFF
TRBV5-6	TRBJ1-1	CASSLGSNIPEAFF
TRBV20-1	TRBJ1-1	CSAAPGQMNTEAFF
TRBV6-6	TRBJ1-5	CASRENQPQHF
TRBV7-2	TRBJ2-1	CASSHPRGLAGGHNYNEQFF
TRBV12-3/TRBV12-4	TRBJ2-4	CASSHTGASNIQYF
TRBV9	TRBJ2-7	CASSAGSGVAYEQYF
TRBV2	TRBJ2-3	CASSDPRAGTDTQYF
TRBV7-2	TRBJ2-1	CASRQDRGPYNEQFF
TRBV19	TRBJ2-3	CASSSSPRGTDTQYF
TRBV7-3	TRBJ2-3	CASSLMSSGSGADTQYF
TRBV5-4	TRBJ2-1	CASSLGRDRGHNEQFF
TRBV24-1	TRBJ2-1	CATSDGAYSPYNEQFF
TRBV19	TRBJ2-7	CASSMGLAMYEQYF
TRBV2	TRBJ2-3	CASSPEERGTQYF
TRBV7-2	TRBJ2-1	CASSLQVYEQFF